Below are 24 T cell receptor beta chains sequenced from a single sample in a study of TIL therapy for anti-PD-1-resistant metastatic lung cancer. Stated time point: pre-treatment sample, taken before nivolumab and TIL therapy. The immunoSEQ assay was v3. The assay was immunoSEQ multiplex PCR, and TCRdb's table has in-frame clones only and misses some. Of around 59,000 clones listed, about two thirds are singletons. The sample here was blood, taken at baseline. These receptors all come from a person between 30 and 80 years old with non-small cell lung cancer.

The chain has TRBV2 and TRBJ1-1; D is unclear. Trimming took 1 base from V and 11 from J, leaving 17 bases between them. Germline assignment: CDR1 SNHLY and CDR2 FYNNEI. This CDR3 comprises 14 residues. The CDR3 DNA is TGTGCCAGCAGTGAAGGGGTGGGGAGGATGTCGGCTTTCTTT. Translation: CASSEGVGRMSAFF.

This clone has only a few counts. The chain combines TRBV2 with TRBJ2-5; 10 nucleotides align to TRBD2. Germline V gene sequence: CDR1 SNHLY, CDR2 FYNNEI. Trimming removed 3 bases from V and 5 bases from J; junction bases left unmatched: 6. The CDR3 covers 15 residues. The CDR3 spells CASSDDLAGAETQYF. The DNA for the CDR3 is TGTGCCAGCAGTGATGATCTAGCGGGGGCGGAGACCCAGTACTTC.

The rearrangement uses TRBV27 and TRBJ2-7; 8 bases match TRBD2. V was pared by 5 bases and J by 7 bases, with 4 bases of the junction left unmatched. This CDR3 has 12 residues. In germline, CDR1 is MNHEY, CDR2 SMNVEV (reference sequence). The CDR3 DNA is TGTGCCAGCAGTCTCACTAGCGGAGAGCAGTACTTC. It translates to CASSLTSGEQYF.

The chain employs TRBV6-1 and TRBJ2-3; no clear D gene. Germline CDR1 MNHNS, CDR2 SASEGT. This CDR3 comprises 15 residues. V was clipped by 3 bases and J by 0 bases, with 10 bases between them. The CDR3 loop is CASSDVLPSTDTQYF. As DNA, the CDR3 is TGTGCCAGCAGTGATGTGCTGCCAAGCACAGATACGCAGTATTTT.

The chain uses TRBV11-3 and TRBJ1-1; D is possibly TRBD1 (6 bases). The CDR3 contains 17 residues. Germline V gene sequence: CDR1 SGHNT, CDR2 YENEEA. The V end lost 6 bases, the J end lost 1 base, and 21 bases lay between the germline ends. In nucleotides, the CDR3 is TGTGCCAGCAGTACTAGATCTCAGGGGCGCCGGAACACTGAAGCTTTCTTT. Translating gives CASSTRSQGRRNTEAFF.

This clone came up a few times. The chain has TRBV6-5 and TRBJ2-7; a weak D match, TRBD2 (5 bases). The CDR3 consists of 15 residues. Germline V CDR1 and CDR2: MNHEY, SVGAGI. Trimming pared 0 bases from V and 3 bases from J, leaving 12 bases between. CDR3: CASSYSLPGNYEQYF. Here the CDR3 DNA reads TGTGCCAGCAGTTACTCCCTCCCCGGGAACTACGAGCAGTACTTC.

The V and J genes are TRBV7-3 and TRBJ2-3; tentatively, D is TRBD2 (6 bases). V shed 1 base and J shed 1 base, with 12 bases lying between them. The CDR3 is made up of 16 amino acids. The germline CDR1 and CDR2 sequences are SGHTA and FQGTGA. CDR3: CASSLRRAGGTDTQYF. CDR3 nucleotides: TGTGCCAGCAGCTTAAGGAGGGCCGGGGGCACAGATACGCAGTATTTT.

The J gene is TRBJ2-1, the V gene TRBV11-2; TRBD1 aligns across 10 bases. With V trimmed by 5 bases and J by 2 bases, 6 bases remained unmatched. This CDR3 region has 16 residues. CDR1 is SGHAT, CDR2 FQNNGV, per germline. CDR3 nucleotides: TGTGCCAGCAGCCTTTTAGGGACAGGGGCCTACAATGAGCAGTTCTTC. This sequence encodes CASSLLGTGAYNEQFF.

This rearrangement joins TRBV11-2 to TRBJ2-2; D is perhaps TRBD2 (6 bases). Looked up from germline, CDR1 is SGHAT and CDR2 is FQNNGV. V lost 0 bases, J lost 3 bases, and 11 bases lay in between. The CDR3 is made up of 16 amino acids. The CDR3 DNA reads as TGTGCCAGCAGCTTAGAGGCGGGACTCCACACCGGGGAGCTGTTTTTT. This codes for CASSLEAGLHTGELFF. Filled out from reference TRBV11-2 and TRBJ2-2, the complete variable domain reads EAGVAQSPRYKIIEKRQSVAFWCNPISGHATLYWYQQILGQGPKLLIQFQNNGVVDDSQLPKDRFSAERLKGVDSTLKIQPAKLEDSAVYLCASSLEAGLHTGELFFGEGSRLTVL.

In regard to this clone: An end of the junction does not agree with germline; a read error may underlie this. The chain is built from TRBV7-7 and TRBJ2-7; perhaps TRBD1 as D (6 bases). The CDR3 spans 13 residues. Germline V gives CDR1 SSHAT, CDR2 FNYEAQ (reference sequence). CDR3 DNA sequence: TGTGCTAGCAGTTTGGACAGCTCCTACGAGCAGTACTTC. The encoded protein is CASSLDSSYEQYF.

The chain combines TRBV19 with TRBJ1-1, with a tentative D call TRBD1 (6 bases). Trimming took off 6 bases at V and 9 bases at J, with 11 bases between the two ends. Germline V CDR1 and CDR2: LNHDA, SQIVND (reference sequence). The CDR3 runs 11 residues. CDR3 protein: CASSYQGKAFF. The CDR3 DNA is TGTGCCAGTAGCTATCAGGGGAAAGCTTTCTTT.

The CDR3 DNA sequence: TGTGCCAGCAGCTTGGGACAGGGCCACTATGGCTACACCTTC. It yields the protein CASSLGQGHYGYTF. V is TRBV13 and J is TRBJ1-2; 9 positions agree with TRBD1. V trimming: 3 bases; J trimming: 3 bases; junction bases outside the gene matches: 2. Per the germline V gene, CDR1 is PRHDT and CDR2 is FYEKMQ (reference sequence). The CDR3 loop spans 14 amino acids.

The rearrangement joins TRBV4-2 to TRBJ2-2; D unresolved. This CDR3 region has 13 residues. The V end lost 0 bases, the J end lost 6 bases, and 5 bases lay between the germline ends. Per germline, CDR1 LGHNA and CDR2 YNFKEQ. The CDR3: CASSQEPPGELFF. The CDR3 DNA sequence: TGTGCCAGCAGCCAAGAGCCCCCCGGGGAGCTGTTTTTT.

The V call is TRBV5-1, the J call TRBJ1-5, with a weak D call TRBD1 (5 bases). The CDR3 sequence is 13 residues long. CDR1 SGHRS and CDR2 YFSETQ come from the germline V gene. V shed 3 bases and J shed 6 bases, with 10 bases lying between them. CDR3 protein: CASSSTTGQPQHF. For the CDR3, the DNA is TGCGCCAGCAGCTCAACAACAGGTCAGCCCCAGCATTTT.

The CDR3: CASMVQTGLGEQYF. CDR3 nucleotides: TGTGCCAGCATGGTACAGACAGGGCTTGGCGAGCAGTACTTC. This chain links TRBV6-5 with TRBJ2-7, with 7 bases aligning to TRBD1. The CDR3 is 14 residues long. V lost 7 bases and J lost 6; bases outside the gene matches: 12. The germline CDR1 and CDR2 sequences are MNHEY and SVGAGI.

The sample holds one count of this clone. The CDR3 reads CASSRELVEQFF. The CDR3, as DNA: TGTGCTTCCTCACGGGAGTTGGTTGAGCAGTTCTTC. The rearrangement uses TRBV12-5 and TRBJ2-1, with TRBD2 as a possible D gene (6 bases). Trimming took 11 bases from V and 9 from J, leaving 17 bases between them. CDR3 length: 12 residues. The germline V gene encodes CDR1 LGHNT and CDR2 FRNRAP. The entire variable domain, with the rest obtained from reference TRBV12-5 and TRBJ2-1, is as follows: DARVTQTPRHKVTEMGQEVTMRCQPILGHNTVFWYRQTMMQGLELLAYFRNRAPLDDSGMPKDRFSAEMPDATLATLKIQPSEPRDSAVYFCASSRELVEQFFGPGTRLTVL.

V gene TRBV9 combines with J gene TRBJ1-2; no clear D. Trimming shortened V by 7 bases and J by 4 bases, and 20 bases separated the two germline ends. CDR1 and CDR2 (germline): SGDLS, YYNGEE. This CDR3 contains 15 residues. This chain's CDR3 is CASEMTPGSTYGYTF. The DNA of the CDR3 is TGTGCCAGCGAGATGACCCCGGGATCGACCTATGGCTACACCTTC.

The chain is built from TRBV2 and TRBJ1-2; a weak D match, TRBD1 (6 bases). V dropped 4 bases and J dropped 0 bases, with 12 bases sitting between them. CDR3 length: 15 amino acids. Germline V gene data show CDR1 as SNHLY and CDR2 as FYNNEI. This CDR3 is CASSGRQEANYGYTF. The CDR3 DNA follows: TGTGCCAGCAGTGGAAGACAGGAAGCTAACTATGGCTACACCTTC.

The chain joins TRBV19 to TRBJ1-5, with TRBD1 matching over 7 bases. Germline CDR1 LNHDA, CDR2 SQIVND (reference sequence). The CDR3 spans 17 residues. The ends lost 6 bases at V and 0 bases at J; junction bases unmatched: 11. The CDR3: CASRTGTAPYSNQPQHF. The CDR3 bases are TGTGCCAGTAGAACCGGGACAGCCCCGTATAGCAATCAGCCCCAGCATTTT.

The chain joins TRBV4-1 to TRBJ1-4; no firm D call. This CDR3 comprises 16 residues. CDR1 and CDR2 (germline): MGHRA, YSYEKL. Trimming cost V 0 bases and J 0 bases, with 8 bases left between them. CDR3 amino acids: CASSQDSSATNEKLFF. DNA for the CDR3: TGCGCCAGCAGCCAAGATTCTTCAGCAACTAATGAAAAACTGTTTTTT.

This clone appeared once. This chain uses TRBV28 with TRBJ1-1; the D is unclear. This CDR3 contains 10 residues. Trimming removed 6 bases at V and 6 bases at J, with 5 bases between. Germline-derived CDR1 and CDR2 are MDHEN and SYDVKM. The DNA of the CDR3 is TGTGCCAGCAGGGAGTCTGAAGCTTTCTTT. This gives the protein CASRESEAFF.

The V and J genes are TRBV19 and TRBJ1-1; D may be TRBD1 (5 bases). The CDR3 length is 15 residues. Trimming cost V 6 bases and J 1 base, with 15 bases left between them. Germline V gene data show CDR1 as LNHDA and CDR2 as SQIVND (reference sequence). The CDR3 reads CASRHPGIRNTEAFF. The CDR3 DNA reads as TGTGCCAGTAGGCACCCAGGGATTCGGAACACTGAAGCTTTCTTT. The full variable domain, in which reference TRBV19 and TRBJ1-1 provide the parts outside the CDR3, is DGGITQSPKYLFRKEGQNVTLSCEQNLNHDAMYWYRQDPGQGLRLIYYSQIVNDFQKGDIAEGYSVSREKKESFPLTVTSAQKNPTAFYLCASRHPGIRNTEAFFGQGTRLTVV.

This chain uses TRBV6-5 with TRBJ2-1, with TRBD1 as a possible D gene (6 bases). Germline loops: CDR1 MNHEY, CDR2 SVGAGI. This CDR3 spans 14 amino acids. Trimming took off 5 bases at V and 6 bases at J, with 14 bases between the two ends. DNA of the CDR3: TGTGCCAGCAGTCAGGACAGTTGGGGCAATGAGCAGTTCTTC. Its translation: CASSQDSWGNEQFF.

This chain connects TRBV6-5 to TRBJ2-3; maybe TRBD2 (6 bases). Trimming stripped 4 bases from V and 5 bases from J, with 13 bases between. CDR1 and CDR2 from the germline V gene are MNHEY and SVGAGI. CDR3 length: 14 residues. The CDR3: CASSFGLTEDTQYF. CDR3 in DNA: TGTGCCAGCAGTTTCGGACTAACCGAAGATACGCAGTATTTT.